Following are 22 T cell receptor beta chains from one sample sequenced in a study of identical twins. TCRdb re-called the 5' RACE reads with MiXCR, one entry per CDR3 protein. Of some 560,000 distinct CDR3 sequences listed, 9.6% are singletons. This sample also appeared in a second study, on yellow fever vaccine responses in identical twins.

The sample taken for sequencing was PBMCs. Receptors originate from a young woman in good health.

This clonotype was seen ten or more times. The J gene is TRBJ2-6, the V gene TRBV7-2; D is undetermined. V gave up 6 bases and J gave up 0 bases, with 6 bases separating them. Germline CDR1 is SGHTA and CDR2 is FQGNSA. The CDR3 totals 14 residues. The CDR3 DNA reads TGTGCCAGCAGTTCGTTCTCTGGGGCCAACGTCCTGACTTTC. It is translated as CASSSFSGANVLTF.

This clonotype was detected a few times. This CDR3 reads CASSSPSKSYEQYF. CDR3 sequence (DNA): TGTGCCAGCAGCAGCCCCTCCAAGTCCTACGAGCAGTACTTC. This chain uses TRBV28 with TRBJ2-7; D uncertain. The CDR3 consists of 14 residues. Germline V CDR1 and CDR2: MDHEN, SYDVKM. Trimming took 6 bases from V and 1 from J, leaving 13 bases between them.

The V gene is TRBV11-3, the J gene TRBJ2-3, with no clear D. This CDR3 has 15 residues. Trimming shortened V by 3 bases and J by 3 bases, and 13 bases separated the two germline ends. Germline lookup yields CDR1 SGHNT and CDR2 YENEEA. This chain's CDR3 is CASSFQSSGTDTQYF. Here the CDR3 DNA reads TGTGCCAGCAGCTTCCAATCTTCAGGAACAGATACGCAGTATTTT.

This clonotype has at least ten counts. The genes are TRBV15 and TRBJ2-1; D uncertain. This CDR3 comprises 15 residues. The V and J ends lost 5 bases and 3 bases respectively, with 14 bases between them. Germline V gene lookup returns CDR1 LNHNV and CDR2 YYDKDF (reference sequence). The CDR3 coding sequence is TGTGCCACCAGCGAGGCTACCGAGTTCTACAATGAGCAGTTCTTC. It translates to CATSEATEFYNEQFF.

There are a few counts of this clonotype. The V gene is TRBV7-2, the J gene TRBJ2-5; possibly TRBD2 for D (5 bases). The CDR3 is 13 amino acids. The V gene lost 7 bases and the J gene lost 6 bases, with 15 bases spanning the gap. The V gene's germline CDR1 is SGHTA and CDR2 FQGNSA. The CDR3 here is CASTSDFSQTQYF. The CDR3 DNA sequence: TGTGCCAGCACCTCGGACTTTTCCCAGACCCAGTACTTC. Full variable domain (outside the CDR3, taken from reference TRBV7-2 and TRBJ2-5): GAGVSQSPSNKVTEKGKDVELRCDPISGHTALYWYRQSLGQGLEFLIYFQGNSAPDKSGLPSDRFSAERTGGSVSTLTIQRTQQEDSAVYLCASTSDFSQTQYFGPGTRLLVL.

V usage is TRBV9 and J usage is TRBJ2-1, with 9 bases fitting TRBD1. Germline V gene sequence: CDR1 SGDLS, CDR2 YYNGEE. The J segment lost 4 bases and the V segment lost 3 bases, leaving 11 bases of the junction unmatched. The CDR3 covers 17 residues. CDR3 sequence: CASSAHTGTGTYNEQFF. CDR3 in DNA: TGTGCCAGCAGCGCCCATACCGGGACAGGGACATACAATGAGCAGTTCTTC.

This clonotype was picked up a small number of times. V usage is TRBV12-3 or TRBV12-4 and J usage is TRBJ1-1, with 7 positions matching TRBD1. J lost 4 bases, V lost 5 bases, and 13 bases had no gene match. The CDR3 is 16 residues long. The CDR3 coding sequence is TGTGCCAGCAGTCCGGGGGACAGATTGGGGCTCACTGAAGCTTTCTTT. Translating gives CASSPGDRLGLTEAFF.

This clonotype was found a few times. The chain carries TRBV5-1 and TRBJ2-5, with 8 nucleotides matching TRBD2. V lost 4 bases to trimming and J lost 5 bases; unmatched junction nucleotides: 13. Germline values: CDR1 SGHRS, CDR2 YFSETQ. The CDR3 has 16 amino acids. The CDR3 sequence: CASSRGLAMREETQYF. The CDR3 DNA reads as TGCGCCAGCAGCCGCGGACTAGCCATGCGGGAGGAGACCCAGTACTTC. Full variable domain (rest looked up from reference TRBV5-1 and TRBJ2-5): KAGVTQTPRYLIKTRGQQVTLSCSPISGHRSVSWYQQTPGQGLQFLFEYFSETQRNKGNFPGRFSGRQFSNSRSEMNVSTLELGDSALYLCASSRGLAMREETQYFGPGTRLLVL.

This clonotype was counted ten times or more. The chain joins TRBV7-8 to TRBJ1-5; D is unresolved. The CDR3 runs to 13 residues. Trimming stripped 2 bases from V and 5 bases from J, with 7 bases between. Looked up from germline, CDR1 is SGHVS and CDR2 is FQNEAQ. CDR3 sequence (DNA): TGTGCCAGCAGCTTAATGAGCGATCAGCCCCAGCATTTT. This gives the protein CASSLMSDQPQHF. Full variable domain (outside the CDR3, taken from reference TRBV7-8 and TRBJ1-5): GAGVSQSPRYKVAKRGQDVALRCDPISGHVSLFWYQQALGQGPEFLTYFQNEAQLDKSGLPSDRFFAERPEGSVSTLKIQRTQQEDSAVYLCASSLMSDQPQHFGDGTRLSIL.

This clonotype has a count of ten or more. V usage is TRBV5-1 and J usage is TRBJ2-2; possibly TRBD1 for D (6 bases). V lost 2 bases and J lost 6, with 11 bases in between. The germline gives CDR1 SGHRS, CDR2 YFSETQ. CDR3 length equals 14 residues. CDR3 nucleotide sequence: TGCGCCAGCAGCTTTCTCCAGGGGCCCGGGGAGCTGTTTTTT. Its protein is CASSFLQGPGELFF.

Ten or more counts support this clonotype. The genes are TRBV7-8 and TRBJ2-1; 8 bases fit TRBD2. Germline CDR1 is SGHVS and CDR2 is FQNEAQ. CDR3 size: 14 residues. J lost 3 bases, V lost 4 bases, and 2 bases had no gene match. CDR3 in DNA: TGTGCCAGCAGCTCCGGGACTAGCTACAATGAGCAGTTCTTC. As protein: CASSSGTSYNEQFF.

The V and J genes are TRBV7-2 and TRBJ2-1; D unclear. V dropped 6 bases and J dropped 1 base, with 16 bases sitting between them. Germline V CDR1 and CDR2: SGHTA, FQGNSA. The CDR3 has 16 residues. CDR3 nucleotide sequence: TGTGCCAGCAGACCCATGGACGCCGAATCCTACAATGAGCAGTTCTTC. Translation gives CASRPMDAESYNEQFF.

This clonotype has just a few counts. The genes are TRBV20-1 and TRBJ1-1, with unresolved D. The CDR3 sequence is 15 residues long. Germline CDR1 DFQATT, CDR2 SNEGSKA (reference sequence). Trimming left V 0 bases short and J 8 bases short, with 19 bases between. The CDR3 region is CSARDRMVVAPEAFF. Written as DNA, the CDR3 is TGCAGTGCTAGAGATCGGATGGTGGTGGCCCCCGAAGCTTTCTTT.

This clonotype was counted many times. This chain links TRBV7-9 with TRBJ2-5, with TRBD1 as a possible D gene (5 bases). V gave up 4 bases and J gave up 1 base, with 13 bases separating them. Germline CDR1 and CDR2: SEHNR and FQNEAQ (reference sequence). There are 15 residues in the CDR3. The CDR3 protein is CASSSTDRSQETQYF. Written as DNA, the CDR3 is TGTGCCAGCAGCTCTACTGACAGATCCCAAGAGACCCAGTACTTC.

This clonotype was found a few times. CDR3 sequence (DNA): TGCGCCAGCAGCCAAGTTAGCTCTGGGGCCAACGTCCTGACTTTC. This encodes CASSQVSSGANVLTF. This chain joins TRBV4-3 and TRBJ2-6; D not certain. The V gene's germline CDR1 is LGHNA and CDR2 YSLEER. Trimming took off 1 base at V and 0 bases at J, with 4 bases between the two ends. The CDR3 contains 15 residues.

This clonotype was counted many times. A read error may account for a junction end that differs from germline. The rearrangement links TRBV6-2 or TRBV6-3 to TRBJ2-7; TRBD1 matches at 9 bases. Per the germline V gene, CDR1 is MNHEY and CDR2 is SVGEGT. The CDR3 sequence is 15 residues long. This CDR3 reads CASRNSGTGSFEQYF. The DNA of the CDR3 is TGTGCCAGCAGAAACTCCGGGACAGGGTCCTTCGAGCAGTACTTC.

This clonotype was detected many times. This chain links TRBV7-2 with TRBJ2-7, with 10 bases matching TRBD1. This CDR3 contains 14 residues. The germline CDR1 and CDR2 sequences are SGHTA and FQGNSA. V trimming: 1 base; J trimming: 6 bases; junction bases outside the gene matches: 3. CDR3 in DNA: TGTGCCAGCAGCTTAGGGACAGGGGGGTCCGAGCAGTACTTC. It is translated as CASSLGTGGSEQYF. The variable domain in full, with the rest retrieved from reference TRBV7-2 and TRBJ2-7, is GAGVSQSPSNKVTEKGKDVELRCDPISGHTALYWYRQSLGQGLEFLIYFQGNSAPDKSGLPSDRFSAERTGGSVSTLTIQRTQQEDSAVYLCASSLGTGGSEQYFGPGTRLTVT.

The chain combines TRBV5-1 with TRBJ2-7, with 7 bases matching TRBD1. This CDR3 has 17 amino acids. The V gene's germline CDR1 is SGHRS and CDR2 YFSETQ. The V gene end was trimmed by 4 bases and the J gene end by 2 bases; junction bases not matched to a gene: 15. CDR3: CASSGSPVTGLTYEQYF. As DNA, the CDR3 is TGCGCCAGCAGCGGGTCGCCCGTGACAGGGCTTACCTACGAGCAGTACTTC.

The chain uses TRBV4-3 and TRBJ2-3, with 8 nucleotides matching TRBD1. The CDR3 is 17 residues long. Germline-derived CDR1 and CDR2 are LGHNA and YSLEER. J gave up 0 bases and V 1 base, and 6 bases lay outside the gene matches. DNA for the CDR3: TGCGCCAGCAGCCAAGGACACAACAGGGGGAGCACAGATACGCAGTATTTT. This sequence encodes CASSQGHNRGSTDTQYF.

The chain is built from TRBV28 and TRBJ1-4; D ambiguous. Germline V CDR1 and CDR2: MDHEN, SYDVKM. CDR3 length: 15 amino acids. V gave up 7 bases and J gave up 3 bases, with 15 bases separating them. CDR3 coding DNA: TGTGCCAGCACCACCGCGGGGAAAGCTAATGAAAAACTGTTTTTT. It codes for CASTTAGKANEKLFF.

The genes are TRBV4-1 and TRBJ2-7; 10 nucleotides line up with TRBD2. The V and J ends lost 3 bases and 5 bases, in that order; junction bases with no gene match: 10. The CDR3 sequence is 16 residues long. The germline gives CDR1 MGHRA, CDR2 YSYEKL. CDR3 nucleotides: TGCGCCAGCAGCCATTTCCAGACTAGCGGGTCCCACGAGCAGTACTTC. Translation: CASSHFQTSGSHEQYF.

The sample holds a few counts of this clonotype. This chain joins TRBV4-3 and TRBJ2-3; no reliable D call. Germline lookup yields CDR1 LGHNA and CDR2 YSLEER. With 1 base removed from V and 5 bases from J, the gap between germline ends came to 7 bases. This CDR3 region has 13 residues. The CDR3 nucleotides are TGCGCCAGCAGCCAAGGGGATGGAGATACGCAGTATTTT. This gives the protein CASSQGDGDTQYF.